A selection of T cell receptor beta chains follows, all from one sample in a study of CD8 T cells in Susac syndrome. MiXCR, run by TCRdb on the immunoSEQ multiplex PCR reads, gives a single entry per CDR3 protein. The sample holds some 110,000 distinct CDR3 sequences, 90% to 95% seen once. The sample was CD4+ T cells from PBMCs. The receptors originated from a human donor with multiple sclerosis. Each CDR3 is given with its conserved first and last residue. Fields, in order: V gene, J gene, D gene, clone size, CDR3 protein, CDR3 DNA. The D gene is left open where the match is weak. Rows give clone size only sometimes, using once, few, many, or a class for an expanded clone.

v_call: TRBV9; j_call: TRBJ1-5; d_call: .; clone_size: once; cdr3_aa: CASSEAMGGPQHF; cdr3_nt: TGTGCCAGCAGCGAGGCGATGGGGGGACCCCAGCATTTT
v_call: TRBV9; j_call: TRBJ2-1; d_call: .; clone_size: .; cdr3_aa: CASSVVARSSYNEQFF; cdr3_nt: TGTGCCAGCAGCGTAGTAGCGCGGAGCTCCTACAATGAGCAGTTCTTC
v_call: TRBV7-9; j_call: TRBJ1-5; d_call: TRBD1; clone_size: .; cdr3_aa: CASSYEGARDQPQHF; cdr3_nt: TGTGCCAGCAGCTACGAGGGGGCGCGGGATCAGCCCCAGCATTTT
v_call: TRBV21-1; j_call: TRBJ2-6; d_call: .; clone_size: once; cdr3_aa: CASSIANGQELSGANVLTF; cdr3_nt: TGTGCCAGCAGCATAGCAAACGGACAGGAACTCTCTGGGGCCAACGTCCTGACTTTC
v_call: TRBV7-8; j_call: TRBJ2-1; d_call: .; clone_size: .; cdr3_aa: CASSLSTYNEQFF; cdr3_nt: TGTGCCAGCAGCTTAAGTACCTACAATGAGCAGTTCTTC
v_call: TRBV20-1; j_call: TRBJ1-1; d_call: TRBD1; clone_size: .; cdr3_aa: CSAFGQGTMNTEAFF; cdr3_nt: TGCAGTGCTTTCGGACAGGGTACCATGAACACTGAAGCTTTCTTT
v_call: TRBV9; j_call: TRBJ1-2; d_call: TRBD1; clone_size: .; cdr3_aa: CASSVTVGGGYGYTF; cdr3_nt: TGTGCCAGCAGCGTAACCGTAGGGGGCGGGTATGGCTACACCTTC
v_call: TRBV27; j_call: TRBJ2-7; d_call: TRBD1; clone_size: .; cdr3_aa: CASSPSRDRAYEQYF; cdr3_nt: TGTGCCAGCAGTCCCTCCCGGGACAGGGCATACGAGCAGTACTTC
v_call: TRBV20-1; j_call: TRBJ2-3; d_call: TRBD2; clone_size: .; cdr3_aa: CSATEGGRDYTDTQYF; cdr3_nt: TGCAGTGCTACTGAGGGTGGCCGGGACTATACAGATACGCAGTATTTT
v_call: TRBV6-2/TRBV6-3; j_call: TRBJ1-5; d_call: TRBD1; clone_size: .; cdr3_aa: CASGLQGSNQPQHF; cdr3_nt: TGTGCCAGCGGCCTACAGGGGAGCAATCAGCCCCAGCATTTT
v_call: TRBV2; j_call: TRBJ2-5; d_call: .; clone_size: .; cdr3_aa: CASSGSPEETQYF; cdr3_nt: TGTGCCAGCAGTGGATCTCCTGAAGAGACCCAGTACTTC
v_call: TRBV4-2; j_call: TRBJ2-7; d_call: TRBD1; clone_size: .; cdr3_aa: CASSPRRGGQGSYSYEQYF; cdr3_nt: TGTGCCAGCAGCCCCCGCCGGGGAGGACAGGGATCGTACTCCTACGAGCAGTACTTC
v_call: TRBV29-1; j_call: TRBJ1-2; d_call: .; clone_size: .; cdr3_aa: CSVGGGLNYGYTF; cdr3_nt: TGCAGCGTTGGGGGGGGTCTTAACTATGGCTACACCTTC
v_call: TRBV6-6; j_call: TRBJ1-5; d_call: .; clone_size: .; cdr3_aa: CASKQGFSNQPQHF; cdr3_nt: TGTGCCAGCAAACAGGGCTTTAGCAATCAGCCCCAGCATTTT
v_call: TRBV30; j_call: TRBJ2-3; d_call: .; clone_size: .; cdr3_aa: CAWSVTLSTDTQYF; cdr3_nt: TGTGCCTGGAGTGTAACTCTTAGCACAGATACGCAGTATTTT
v_call: TRBV30; j_call: TRBJ1-5; d_call: .; clone_size: .; cdr3_aa: CAWSYLRRDQPQHF; cdr3_nt: TGTGCCTGGAGTTACCTCCGGAGGGATCAGCCCCAGCATTTT
v_call: TRBV29-1; j_call: TRBJ2-3; d_call: .; clone_size: .; cdr3_aa: CSVVSPRQGDTDTQYF; cdr3_nt: TGCAGCGTCGTGTCTCCTCGGCAGGGCGACACAGATACGCAGTATTTT
v_call: TRBV29-1; j_call: TRBJ2-7; d_call: .; clone_size: few; cdr3_aa: CSVEAPDQGRRDEQYF; cdr3_nt: TGCAGCGTTGAAGCCCCTGACCAAGGGCGGCGGGACGAGCAGTACTTC
v_call: TRBV3-1; j_call: TRBJ2-7; d_call: TRBD2; clone_size: .; cdr3_aa: CASSQGSSGVYEQYF; cdr3_nt: TGTGCCAGCAGCCAGGGCTCTAGCGGGGTCTACGAGCAGTACTTC
v_call: TRBV5-1; j_call: TRBJ1-2; d_call: .; clone_size: .; cdr3_aa: CASRVHEGTYGYTF; cdr3_nt: TGCGCCAGCAGGGTTCACGAGGGGACCTATGGCTACACCTTC
v_call: TRBV4-1; j_call: TRBJ1-2; d_call: .; clone_size: .; cdr3_aa: CASSQVGQRLSNYGYTF; cdr3_nt: TGCGCCAGCAGCCAAGTTGGGCAACGCCTCTCTAACTATGGCTACACCTTC
v_call: TRBV3-1; j_call: TRBJ1-2; d_call: .; clone_size: .; cdr3_aa: CASSLDRDKFYGYTF; cdr3_nt: TGTGCCAGCAGCCTAGATCGGGACAAATTCTATGGCTACACCTTC
v_call: TRBV12-3/TRBV12-4; j_call: TRBJ2-6; d_call: TRBD1; clone_size: .; cdr3_aa: CASSAGTGPSGANVLTF; cdr3_nt: TGTGCCAGCAGTGCCGGGACAGGGCCCTCTGGGGCCAACGTCCTGACTTTC
v_call: TRBV9; j_call: TRBJ2-3; d_call: TRBD1; clone_size: .; cdr3_aa: CASSPRDRTITDTQYF; cdr3_nt: TGTGCCAGCAGCCCCCGGGACAGGACTATCACAGATACGCAGTATTTT
v_call: TRBV19; j_call: TRBJ2-3; d_call: .; clone_size: .; cdr3_aa: CASSIGSGTDTQYF; cdr3_nt: TGTGCCAGTAGTATCGGGTCAGGCACAGATACGCAGTATTTT
v_call: TRBV5-1; j_call: TRBJ2-1; d_call: TRBD2; clone_size: .; cdr3_aa: CASSPSGLAGGSYNEQFF; cdr3_nt: TGCGCCAGCAGCCCATCAGGACTAGCGGGGGGGAGCTACAATGAGCAGTTCTTC
v_call: TRBV28; j_call: TRBJ1-5; d_call: .; clone_size: .; cdr3_aa: CASSSPGAADGQPQHF; cdr3_nt: TGTGCCAGCAGTTCCCCGGGGGCTGCGGACGGCCAGCCCCAGCATTTT
v_call: TRBV5-1; j_call: TRBJ1-5; d_call: .; clone_size: once; cdr3_aa: CASSLGVGGGQPQHF; cdr3_nt: TGCGCCAGCAGCTTGGGCGTGGGGGGCGGACAGCCCCAGCATTTT
v_call: TRBV18; j_call: TRBJ1-2; d_call: TRBD1; clone_size: .; cdr3_aa: CASSPTGTGTYGYTF; cdr3_nt: TGTGCCAGCTCACCCACCGGGACAGGGACCTATGGCTACACCTTC
v_call: TRBV5-1; j_call: TRBJ2-3; d_call: .; clone_size: once; cdr3_aa: CASSFEHRRDTQYF; cdr3_nt: TGCGCCAGCAGCTTCGAACACCGTCGCGATACGCAGTATTTT
v_call: TRBV30; j_call: TRBJ1-5; d_call: .; clone_size: .; cdr3_aa: CACETVGGQPQHF; cdr3_nt: TGTGCCTGCGAGACGGTAGGAGGTCAGCCCCAGCATTTT
v_call: TRBV19; j_call: TRBJ2-3; d_call: .; clone_size: .; cdr3_aa: CASSPRFGGGTDTQYF; cdr3_nt: TGTGCCAGTAGTCCCCGCTTTGGCGGGGGCACAGATACGCAGTATTTT
v_call: TRBV2; j_call: TRBJ2-2; d_call: .; clone_size: .; cdr3_aa: CASSEQGNTGELFF; cdr3_nt: TGTGCCAGCAGTGAACAGGGAAACACCGGGGAGCTGTTTTTT
v_call: TRBV7-9; j_call: TRBJ2-2; d_call: TRBD2; clone_size: .; cdr3_aa: CASSRGGTNTGELFF; cdr3_nt: TGTGCCAGCAGCCGCGGGGGGACCAACACCGGGGAGCTGTTTTTT
v_call: TRBV20-1; j_call: TRBJ2-6; d_call: .; clone_size: .; cdr3_aa: CSAKSNSGANVLTF; cdr3_nt: TGCAGTGCAAAGAGCAACTCTGGGGCCAACGTCCTGACTTTC
v_call: TRBV2; j_call: TRBJ2-1; d_call: .; clone_size: once; cdr3_aa: CASSTSNEQFF; cdr3_nt: TGTGCCAGCAGTACGAGCAATGAGCAGTTCTTC
v_call: TRBV28; j_call: TRBJ2-5; d_call: .; clone_size: .; cdr3_aa: CASSLRTIPQETQYF; cdr3_nt: TGTGCCAGCAGTCTCCGGACTATCCCCCAAGAGACCCAGTACTTC
v_call: TRBV15; j_call: TRBJ1-3; d_call: .; clone_size: .; cdr3_aa: CATSRGANTIYF; cdr3_nt: TGTGCCACCAGCAGAGGGGCCAACACCATATATTTT
v_call: TRBV7-3; j_call: TRBJ1-1; d_call: .; clone_size: .; cdr3_aa: CASSLTRTASEAFF; cdr3_nt: TGTGCCAGCAGCTTAACGAGGACAGCAAGTGAAGCTTTCTTT
v_call: TRBV28; j_call: TRBJ1-5; d_call: .; clone_size: .; cdr3_aa: CASSLPYNQPQHF; cdr3_nt: TGTGCCAGCAGTTTACCCTACAATCAGCCCCAGCATTTT